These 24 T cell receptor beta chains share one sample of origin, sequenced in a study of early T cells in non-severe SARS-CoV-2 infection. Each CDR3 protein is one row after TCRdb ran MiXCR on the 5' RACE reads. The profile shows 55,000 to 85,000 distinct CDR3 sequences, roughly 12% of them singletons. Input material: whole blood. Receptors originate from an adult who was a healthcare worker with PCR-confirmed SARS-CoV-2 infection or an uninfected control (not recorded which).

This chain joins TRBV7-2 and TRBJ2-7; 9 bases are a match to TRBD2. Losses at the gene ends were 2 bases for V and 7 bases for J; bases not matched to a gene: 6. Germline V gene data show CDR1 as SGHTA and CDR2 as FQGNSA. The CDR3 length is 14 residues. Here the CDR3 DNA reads TGTGCCAGCAGCTTAACGGGACTAGCTAGAGAGCAGTACTTC. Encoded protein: CASSLTGLAREQYF.

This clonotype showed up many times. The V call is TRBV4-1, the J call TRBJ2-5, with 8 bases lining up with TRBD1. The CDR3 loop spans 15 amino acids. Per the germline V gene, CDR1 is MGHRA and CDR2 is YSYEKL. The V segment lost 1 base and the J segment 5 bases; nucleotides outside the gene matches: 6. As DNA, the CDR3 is TGCGCCAGCAGCCAAGTACAGGGGGTAGGCGAGACCCAGTACTTC. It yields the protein CASSQVQGVGETQYF.

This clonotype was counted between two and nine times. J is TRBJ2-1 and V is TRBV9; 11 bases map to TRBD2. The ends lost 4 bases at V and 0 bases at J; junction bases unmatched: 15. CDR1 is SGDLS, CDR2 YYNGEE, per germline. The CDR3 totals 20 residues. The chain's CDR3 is CASSPRPGLAEGSSYNEQFF. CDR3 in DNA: TGTGCCAGCAGCCCCAGGCCGGGACTAGCGGAGGGGAGCTCCTACAATGAGCAGTTCTTC.

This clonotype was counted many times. The CDR3 DNA is TGCGCCAGCACTCCGGGACAGGGGAAGGGCTACACCTTC. This encodes CASTPGQGKGYTF. The chain links TRBV10-2 to TRBJ1-2; TRBD1 matches 10 bases. This CDR3 is built from 13 residues. After removal of 7 bases from V and 8 bases from J, the junction contained 7 bases not matched to a gene. From germline, CDR1 is WSHSY and CDR2 SAAADI.

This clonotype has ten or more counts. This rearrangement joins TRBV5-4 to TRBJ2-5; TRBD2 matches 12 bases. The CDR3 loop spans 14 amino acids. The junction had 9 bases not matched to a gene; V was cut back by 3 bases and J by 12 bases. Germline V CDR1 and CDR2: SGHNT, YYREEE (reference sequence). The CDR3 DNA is TGTGCCAGCAGCTCCGGACTAGCGGGATCCTCCGAGTACTTC. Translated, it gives CASSSGLAGSSEYF.

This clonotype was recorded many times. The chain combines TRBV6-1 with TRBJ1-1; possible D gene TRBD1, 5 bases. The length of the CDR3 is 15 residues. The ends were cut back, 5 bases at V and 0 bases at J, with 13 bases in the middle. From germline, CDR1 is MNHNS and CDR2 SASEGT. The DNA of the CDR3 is TGTGCCAGCAGTAATCGGTGGGGCGTGAACACTGAAGCTTTCTTT. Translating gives CASSNRWGVNTEAFF.

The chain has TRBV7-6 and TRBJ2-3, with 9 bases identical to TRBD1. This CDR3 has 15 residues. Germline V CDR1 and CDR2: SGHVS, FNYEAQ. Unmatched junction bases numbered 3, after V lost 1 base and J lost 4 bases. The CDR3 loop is CASSLGDRAPDTQYF. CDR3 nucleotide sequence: TGTGCCAGCAGCTTAGGGGACAGGGCCCCAGATACGCAGTATTTT.

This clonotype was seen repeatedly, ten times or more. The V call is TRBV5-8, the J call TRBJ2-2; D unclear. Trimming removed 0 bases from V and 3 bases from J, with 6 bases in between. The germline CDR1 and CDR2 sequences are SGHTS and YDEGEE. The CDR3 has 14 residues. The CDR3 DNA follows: TGTGCCAGCAGCTTGGGCCAGTACACCGGGGAGCTGTTTTTT. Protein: CASSLGQYTGELFF.

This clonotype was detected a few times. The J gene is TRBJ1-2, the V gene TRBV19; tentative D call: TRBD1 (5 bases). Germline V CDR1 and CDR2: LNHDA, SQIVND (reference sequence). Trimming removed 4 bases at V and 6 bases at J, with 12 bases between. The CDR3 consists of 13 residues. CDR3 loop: CASSTYRTHGYTF. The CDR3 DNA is TGTGCCAGTAGTACCTACAGGACCCATGGCTACACCTTC.

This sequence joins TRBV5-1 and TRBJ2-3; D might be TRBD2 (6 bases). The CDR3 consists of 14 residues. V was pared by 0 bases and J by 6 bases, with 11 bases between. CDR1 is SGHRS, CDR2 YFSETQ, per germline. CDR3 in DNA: TGCGCCAGCAGCTTGGGGGACTCGGTGGATACGCAGTATTTT. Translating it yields CASSLGDSVDTQYF.

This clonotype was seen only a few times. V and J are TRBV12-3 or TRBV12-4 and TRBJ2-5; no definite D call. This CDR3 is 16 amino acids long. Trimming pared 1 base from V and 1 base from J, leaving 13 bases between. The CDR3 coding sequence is TGTGCCAGCAGTTTAGGGAGTTCGGGTACCCAAGAGACCCAGTACTTC. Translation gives CASSLGSSGTQETQYF.

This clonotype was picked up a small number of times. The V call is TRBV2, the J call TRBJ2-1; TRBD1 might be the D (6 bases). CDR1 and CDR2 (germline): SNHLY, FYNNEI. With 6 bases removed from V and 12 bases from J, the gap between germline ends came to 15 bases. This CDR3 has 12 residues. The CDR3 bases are TGTGCCAGCAGGGACTCAGGGGAAAGGCAGTTCTTC. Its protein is CASRDSGERQFF.

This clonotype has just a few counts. The CDR3 protein is CASSSRTSPTGELFF. DNA for the CDR3: TGTGCCAGCAGCTCAAGGACTTCCCCCACCGGGGAGCTGTTTTTT. The chain has TRBV7-6 and TRBJ2-2, with a weak D call TRBD2 (5 bases). Trimming cost V 4 bases and J 4 bases, with 13 bases left between them. The CDR3 runs to 15 residues. Germline V gene data show CDR1 as SGHVS and CDR2 as FNYEAQ.

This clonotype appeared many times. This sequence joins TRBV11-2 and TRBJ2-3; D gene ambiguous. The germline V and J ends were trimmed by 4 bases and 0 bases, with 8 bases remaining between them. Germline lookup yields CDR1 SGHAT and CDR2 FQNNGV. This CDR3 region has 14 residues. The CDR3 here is CASSSLRSTDTQYF. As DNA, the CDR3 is TGTGCCAGCAGCTCCCTCAGGAGCACAGATACGCAGTATTTT.

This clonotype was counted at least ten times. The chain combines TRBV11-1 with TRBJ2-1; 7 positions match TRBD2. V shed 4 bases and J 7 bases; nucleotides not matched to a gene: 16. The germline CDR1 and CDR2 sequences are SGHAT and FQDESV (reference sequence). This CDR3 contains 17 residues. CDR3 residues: CASSSAREALIANEQFF. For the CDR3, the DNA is TGTGCCAGCAGCTCCGCCCGGGAGGCACTAATTGCGAATGAGCAGTTCTTC.

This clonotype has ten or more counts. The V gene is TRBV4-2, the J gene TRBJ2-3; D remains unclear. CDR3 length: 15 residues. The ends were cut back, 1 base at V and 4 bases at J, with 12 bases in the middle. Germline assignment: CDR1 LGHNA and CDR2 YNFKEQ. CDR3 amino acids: CASSQVEGKADTQYF. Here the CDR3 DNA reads TGTGCCAGCAGCCAAGTTGAAGGGAAAGCAGATACGCAGTATTTT.

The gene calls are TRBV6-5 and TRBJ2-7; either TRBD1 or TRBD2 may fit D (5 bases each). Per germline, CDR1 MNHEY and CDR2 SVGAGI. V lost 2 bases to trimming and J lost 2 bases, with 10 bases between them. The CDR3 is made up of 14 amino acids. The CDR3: CASSYGRGPYEQYF. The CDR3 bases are TGTGCCAGCAGTTACGGACGGGGACCCTACGAGCAGTACTTC.

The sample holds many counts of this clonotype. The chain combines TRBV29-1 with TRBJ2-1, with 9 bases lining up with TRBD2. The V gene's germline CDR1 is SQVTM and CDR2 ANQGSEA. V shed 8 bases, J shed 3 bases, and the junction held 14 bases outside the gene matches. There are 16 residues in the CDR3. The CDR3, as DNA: TGCAGCTCTCTGGCCCTAAGCGGGAGGTACTACAATGAGCAGTTCTTC. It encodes CSSLALSGRYYNEQFF.

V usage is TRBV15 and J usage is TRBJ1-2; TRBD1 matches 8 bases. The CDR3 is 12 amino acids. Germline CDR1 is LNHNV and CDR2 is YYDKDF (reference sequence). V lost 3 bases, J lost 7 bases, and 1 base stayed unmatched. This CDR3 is CATSRDRAGYTF. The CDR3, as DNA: TGTGCCACCAGCAGGGACAGGGCTGGCTACACCTTC. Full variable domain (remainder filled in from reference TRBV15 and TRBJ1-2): DAMVIQNPRYQVTQFGKPVTLSCSQTLNHNVMYWYQQKSSQAPKLLFHYYDKDFNNEADTPDNFQSRRPNTSFCFLDIRSPGLGDTAMYLCATSRDRAGYTFGSGTRLTVV.

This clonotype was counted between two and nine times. Written as DNA, the CDR3 is TGTGCCAGCAGCTTAGTCGAGACCCAGTACTTC. This encodes CASSLVETQYF. The chain employs TRBV11-3 and TRBJ2-5; no definite D call. CDR3 size: 11 residues. Trimming stripped 1 base from V and 5 bases from J, with 2 bases between. Germline lookup yields CDR1 SGHNT and CDR2 YENEEA.

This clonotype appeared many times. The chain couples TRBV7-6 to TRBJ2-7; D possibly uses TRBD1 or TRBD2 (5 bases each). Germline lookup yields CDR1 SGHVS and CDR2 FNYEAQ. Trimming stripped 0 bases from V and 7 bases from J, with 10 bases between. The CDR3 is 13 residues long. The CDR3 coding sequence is TGTGCCAGCAGCTTAGCGGGGGTTACGGAGCAGTACTTC. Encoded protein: CASSLAGVTEQYF.

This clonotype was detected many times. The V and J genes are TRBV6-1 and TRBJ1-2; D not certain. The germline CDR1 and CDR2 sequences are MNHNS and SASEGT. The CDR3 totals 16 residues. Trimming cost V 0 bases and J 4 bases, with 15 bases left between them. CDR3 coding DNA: TGTGCCAGCAGTGAAGCCCGCCGGCCGTTGATCTATGGCTACACCTTC. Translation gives CASSEARRPLIYGYTF.

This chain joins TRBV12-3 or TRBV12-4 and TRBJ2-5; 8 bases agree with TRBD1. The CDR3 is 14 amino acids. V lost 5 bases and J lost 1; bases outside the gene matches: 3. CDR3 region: CASSPGTGQETQYF. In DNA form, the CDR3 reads TGTGCCAGCAGTCCGGGGACAGGCCAAGAGACCCAGTACTTC.

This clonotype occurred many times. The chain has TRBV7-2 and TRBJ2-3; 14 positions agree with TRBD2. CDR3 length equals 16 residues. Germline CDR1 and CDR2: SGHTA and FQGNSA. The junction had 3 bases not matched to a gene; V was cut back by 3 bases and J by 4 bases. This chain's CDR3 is CASSFGTSGRADTQYF. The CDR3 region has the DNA TGTGCCAGCAGCTTTGGGACTAGCGGGAGAGCAGATACGCAGTATTTT.